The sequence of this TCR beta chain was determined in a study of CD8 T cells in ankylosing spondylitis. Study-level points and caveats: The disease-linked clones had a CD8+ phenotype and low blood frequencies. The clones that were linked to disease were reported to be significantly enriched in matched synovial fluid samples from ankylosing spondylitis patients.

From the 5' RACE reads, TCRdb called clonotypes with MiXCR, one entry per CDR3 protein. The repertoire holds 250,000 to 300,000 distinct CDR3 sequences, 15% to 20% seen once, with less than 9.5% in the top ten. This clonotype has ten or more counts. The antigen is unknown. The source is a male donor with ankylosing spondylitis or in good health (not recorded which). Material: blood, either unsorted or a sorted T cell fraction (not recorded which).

CDR3 coding DNA: TGTGCCAGCAGGACTAGCGGGGGGTTCAATGAGCAGTTCTTC. Translating gives CASRTSGGFNEQFF. The genes are TRBV6-2 or TRBV6-3 and TRBJ2-1; 13 nucleotides match TRBD2. Germline V gene data show CDR1 as MNHEY and CDR2 as SVGEGT. The CDR3 spans 14 residues. V gave up 6 bases and J gave up 6 bases; unmatched junction bases: 2.